This TCR beta chain came from a study of blood T cell repertoires in COVID-19 (dated by TCRdb to the early 2020s). The study in broad terms: Samples from collaborators originated in the United States, Italy and Spain and spanned both the acute and convalescent phases of COVID-19. The prospective study material was composed of cDNA or gDNA derived from T cells, B-cell-depleted T cells, or PBMCs. The dataset comprised deeply sampled blood TCRbeta repertoires from subjects exposed to, actively infected with, or recovered from COVID-19. The repertoires were made available in a free public database intended to serve as a resource for research on the immune response to SARS-CoV-2. Samples came from the ongoing ImmuneRACE study (first 160 participants) plus 1,254 subjects from 6 global collaborators. A de-identified subject ID, COVID-19 status, age in years and sex were almost always included in the sample metadata. Where available, HLA class I and class II types were obtained from metadata supplied by the sample provider rather than from assay-based typing. Paper-wide results and their limitations: The quantity of clinical and demographic metadata differed by source and by participant and was supplied without curation.

TCRbeta CDR3 regions were amplified from genomic DNA by means of the immunoSEQ Assay, a bias-controlled multiplex PCR. The original pipeline was this. Within the assay, amplification of reference gene primers was used to estimate how many nucleated cells each sample contained. To quantify the absolute abundance of each unique TCRbeta CDR3 rearrangement, sequence reads were collapsed and filtered. For each sample, productive Simpson clonality was calculated as the square root of Simpson's diversity index across productive rearrangements. This is the immuneACCESS table as TCRdb keeps it, with only in-frame sequences that have V and J called. A part of the clones is gone; compared with another copy, unresolved V genes explain less than half, and the rest is unexplained. The DNA gave D and trimming, while V, J and clone size come from that table. The sample table lists about 170,000 clones, 75% to 85% of them with a count of one. The ten largest clones capture over 12% of the sample.

As for this clone: Its antigen remains unidentified. Per-base qualities were not stored, and no clone one base away is much larger.

Clipping removes 1 base from V and 3 bases from J, with 6 as the unmatched junction base count. CDR1 and CDR2, per the germline V gene (reference sequence), are LNHDA and SQIVND. The CDR3, cysteine through phenylalanine, is 15 amino acids long. Only the CDR3 DNA is retained, 45 bases long and in frame from the first base. Participants in the prospective study were aged roughly 18 to 100 years, lived in 20 to 25 United States geographic areas, and enrolled through a virtual design. To assign participants to cohorts, the prospective study relied on clinical history that participants themselves reported in a screening survey and a study questionnaire. For ImmuneRACE Cohort 3, a participant was defined as recovered based on two consecutive negative NP/OP PCR tests, clearance by a healthcare professional, or resolution of symptoms. Mobile phlebotomists in the prospective study collected whole blood, serum and a nasopharyngeal or oropharyngeal swab from every participant. Over a roughly two-month period, participants in the prospective study had the option of providing additional blood draws and questionnaires. Before DNA extraction, prospective study blood samples were shipped either frozen or at room temperature.

This TCR derives from a man between 50 and 59 years old who had recovered from COVID-19. The rearranged chain carries TRBV19 and TRBJ2-7, and 7 bases in between align with TRBD1. The sequenced sample consisted of PBMCs or T cells enriched from blood (not recorded which). The nucleotide sequence reads TGTGCCAGTAGTATAGGAACCTCAGGGGGCTACGAGCAGTACTTC. Its coded protein is CASSIGTSGGYEQYF.